This paragraph reports one TCR beta chain. Its antigen is as yet unknown. The study ran its PCR with 60 Vbeta and 13 Jbeta primers. The data were produced by immunoSEQ multiplex PCR, yet TCRdb's version contains in-frame clones alone and is incomplete. The sample shows 150,000 to 200,000 clones, 60% to 80% of them seen only once. This specimen belongs to a study of cytomegalovirus exposure and HLA in healthy donors. Study-level information: Genotyping of hundreds of donors showed that about 83% belonged to the Caucasian-associated ancestry cluster. Study-wide findings and caveats: A missense variant in DCLRE1C was later tied to TCR beta V- and J-gene trimming.

V was clipped by 0 bases and J by 1 base; unmatched bases: 2. Germline values: CDR1 SGHNT, CDR2 YYREEE (reference sequence). This CDR3 spans 16 amino acids. This TCR came from a young man in good health and CMV-seropositive. Source material: PBMCs. V is TRBV5-4 and J is TRBJ1-2, with 11 bases aligning to TRBD1. CDR3 sequence (DNA): TGTGCCAGCAGCTTGGCCGGGACAGGGGGTAACTATGGCTACACCTTC. Translation: CASSLAGTGGNYGYTF.